These T cell receptor beta chains were read from a single sample in a study of cytomegalovirus exposure and HLA in healthy donors. Produced via immunoSEQ multiplex PCR; TCRdb's table is partial and in-frame only. The sample has about 120,000 clones; around 73% are singletons. The sample comprised PBMCs. The receptors were sampled from a man between 25 and 39 years old in good health and CMV-seropositive. Both conserved end residues are part of each CDR3. The D gene is left open where the match is weak. Size is stated for part of the rows, as once, few or many counts, or as a class when the clone is expanded.

CDR3nt: TGTGCCAGCGGGGGACTAGCGCGGTACGAGCAGTACTTC
CDR3aa: CASGGLARYEQYF
abundance: -
j_gene: TRBJ2-7
v_gene: TRBV7-8
d_gene: TRBD2

CDR3nt: TGTGCCAGCAGTTTATGGGGGACGGAGGGAGCGAGTAATGAGCAGTTCTTC
CDR3aa: CASSLWGTEGASNEQFF
abundance: -
j_gene: TRBJ2-1
v_gene: TRBV28
d_gene: -

CDR3nt: TGTGCCAGCTCACCACGAGACACGCAAGAGACCCAGTACTTC
CDR3aa: CASSPRDTQETQYF
abundance: -
j_gene: TRBJ2-5
v_gene: TRBV18
d_gene: -

CDR3nt: TGTGCCAGCAGCAAAGCGCGGACTAGCGCCGAAGAGACCCAGTACTTC
CDR3aa: CASSKARTSAEETQYF
abundance: -
j_gene: TRBJ2-5
v_gene: TRBV21-1
d_gene: -

CDR3nt: TGTGCCAGCAGCCAAGAGTCACAGTCTAACTATGGCTACACCTTC
CDR3aa: CASSQESQSNYGYTF
abundance: -
j_gene: TRBJ1-2
v_gene: TRBV4-2
d_gene: -

CDR3nt: TGCAGCTCACCGGGACTGGACAATGAGCAGTTCTTC
CDR3aa: CSSPGLDNEQFF
abundance: -
j_gene: TRBJ2-1
v_gene: TRBV29-1
d_gene: -

CDR3nt: TGTGCCAGCAGCTTAGCGCTGGGGGGAGTGAAAGAGCAGTACTTC
CDR3aa: CASSLALGGVKEQYF
abundance: -
j_gene: TRBJ2-7
v_gene: TRBV7-2
d_gene: -

CDR3nt: TGTGCCAGCAGCTTATATCCGGCAGATACGCAGTATTTT
CDR3aa: CASSLYPADTQYF
abundance: -
j_gene: TRBJ2-3
v_gene: TRBV11-2
d_gene: -

CDR3nt: TGTGCCAGCAGTTTTTCCCCCTTCGGGAGGGGCTCCGAGCAGTACTTC
CDR3aa: CASSFSPFGRGSEQYF
abundance: -
j_gene: TRBJ2-7
v_gene: TRBV28
d_gene: TRBD2

CDR3nt: TGTGCCAGTTCGTACTATGGCTACACCTTC
CDR3aa: CASSYYGYTF
abundance: -
j_gene: TRBJ1-2
v_gene: TRBV19
d_gene: -

CDR3nt: TGTGCCAGCAGCTCCCGGGACAGGCCTGATGATGAGCAGTTCTTC
CDR3aa: CASSSRDRPDDEQFF
abundance: -
j_gene: TRBJ2-1
v_gene: TRBV11-2
d_gene: TRBD1

CDR3nt: TGCGCCAGCAGCCACGGGGTCGGCCAAGAGACCCAGTACTTC
CDR3aa: CASSHGVGQETQYF
abundance: -
j_gene: TRBJ2-5
v_gene: TRBV5-1
d_gene: -

CDR3nt: TGTGCCAGCAGCTTGGGCGACAACGAGCAGTACTTC
CDR3aa: CASSLGDNEQYF
abundance: -
j_gene: TRBJ2-7
v_gene: TRBV5-4
d_gene: -

CDR3nt: TGTGCCAGCAGTGAATATGGGGGACAGTTCTATGGCTACACCTTC
CDR3aa: CASSEYGGQFYGYTF
abundance: -
j_gene: TRBJ1-2
v_gene: TRBV25-1
d_gene: TRBD1

CDR3nt: TGTGCCAGCTCACCGATCAGGACTAGCGGGAGGGCCGATGAGCAGTTCTTC
CDR3aa: CASSPIRTSGRADEQFF
abundance: -
j_gene: TRBJ2-1
v_gene: TRBV18
d_gene: TRBD2

CDR3nt: TGTGCCAGCAGCCCACGGACTAGCGGGAAAGATACGCAGTATTTT
CDR3aa: CASSPRTSGKDTQYF
abundance: -
j_gene: TRBJ2-3
v_gene: TRBV7-6
d_gene: TRBD2

CDR3nt: TGCGCCAGCAGCTTCACAGGGGTGGGTGGCACTGAAGCTTTCTTT
CDR3aa: CASSFTGVGGTEAFF
abundance: once
j_gene: TRBJ1-1
v_gene: TRBV5-1
d_gene: TRBD1

CDR3nt: TGTGCCAGCAGCTTCGGGGTGAACTATGGCTACACCTTC
CDR3aa: CASSFGVNYGYTF
abundance: -
j_gene: TRBJ1-2
v_gene: TRBV5-4
d_gene: -

CDR3nt: TGTGCCAGCAGTGGTGGGAGCTCCTACGAGCAGTACTTC
CDR3aa: CASSGGSSYEQYF
abundance: -
j_gene: TRBJ2-7
v_gene: TRBV6-1
d_gene: -

CDR3nt: TGTGCCAGCAGTTACTCGACAGGGTACGAGCAGTACTTC
CDR3aa: CASSYSTGYEQYF
abundance: once
j_gene: TRBJ2-7
v_gene: TRBV6-5
d_gene: TRBD1

CDR3nt: TGTGCCAGCAGGGCCGAAGGGGGCCACTACGAGCAGTACTTC
CDR3aa: CASRAEGGHYEQYF
abundance: few
j_gene: TRBJ2-7
v_gene: TRBV6-5
d_gene: TRBD1

CDR3nt: TGCGCCAGCAGCTTTCAACTAGCTACCTACAATGAGCAGTTCTTC
CDR3aa: CASSFQLATYNEQFF
abundance: -
j_gene: TRBJ2-1
v_gene: TRBV5-1
d_gene: -

CDR3nt: TGTGCCAGCAGCTCTGGGACAGGTAGCACAGATACGCAGTATTTT
CDR3aa: CASSSGTGSTDTQYF
abundance: -
j_gene: TRBJ2-3
v_gene: TRBV7-6
d_gene: TRBD1

CDR3nt: TGCGCCAGCAGCCAATTGAGCGGTAATGAAAAACTGTTTTTT
CDR3aa: CASSQLSGNEKLFF
abundance: -
j_gene: TRBJ1-4
v_gene: TRBV5-4
d_gene: -

CDR3nt: TGTGCCTGGAGTGTAGGAACAGGCAATCAGCCCCAGCATTTT
CDR3aa: CAWSVGTGNQPQHF
abundance: -
j_gene: TRBJ1-5
v_gene: TRBV30
d_gene: -

CDR3nt: TGTGCCATCAGTGTAGGGACAGCGAACACCGGGGAGCTGTTTTTT
CDR3aa: CAISVGTANTGELFF
abundance: few
j_gene: TRBJ2-2
v_gene: TRBV10-3
d_gene: TRBD1

CDR3nt: TGTGCCAGCAGCCTCCAGGGTCCTCAGCCCCAGCATTTT
CDR3aa: CASSLQGPQPQHF
abundance: -
j_gene: TRBJ1-5
v_gene: TRBV7-9
d_gene: -

CDR3nt: TGTGCCAGCAGCTTAGGGGGGGAGTTTGGCTACACCTTC
CDR3aa: CASSLGGEFGYTF
abundance: -
j_gene: TRBJ1-2
v_gene: TRBV7-2
d_gene: -

CDR3nt: TGTGCCAGCAGCTTAGTTCTCCCCCAGGCGGGTGGCTACGAGCAGTACTTC
CDR3aa: CASSLVLPQAGGYEQYF
abundance: -
j_gene: TRBJ2-7
v_gene: TRBV7-2
d_gene: -

CDR3nt: TGTGCCAGCAGCTTGGCAGCGGGAGGCCCAACTGAGCAGTTCTTC
CDR3aa: CASSLAAGGPTEQFF
abundance: -
j_gene: TRBJ2-1
v_gene: TRBV5-4
d_gene: TRBD2

CDR3nt: TGTGCCGAAGGGGGCCGGTCTGGAAACACCATATATTTT
CDR3aa: CAEGGRSGNTIYF
abundance: -
j_gene: TRBJ1-3
v_gene: TRBV30
d_gene: TRBD1

CDR3nt: TGTGCCAGCAGTCAGGGGAATGGCTACACCTTC
CDR3aa: CASSQGNGYTF
abundance: -
j_gene: TRBJ1-2
v_gene: TRBV27
d_gene: -

CDR3nt: TGCAGCGTTGTACTACAGGGGGACAAGCAGTACTTC
CDR3aa: CSVVLQGDKQYF
abundance: once
j_gene: TRBJ2-7
v_gene: TRBV29-1
d_gene: TRBD1

CDR3nt: TGTGCCAGCAGCCAAGATTGGCAAGATTCCTACGAGCAGTACTTC
CDR3aa: CASSQDWQDSYEQYF
abundance: -
j_gene: TRBJ2-7
v_gene: TRBV4-2
d_gene: -

CDR3nt: TGTGCCTGGAGTGGGGGCGGCTATGGCTACACCTTC
CDR3aa: CAWSGGGYGYTF
abundance: -
j_gene: TRBJ1-2
v_gene: TRBV30
d_gene: -

CDR3nt: TGTGCCAGCATTCCTAGCGGGGGGAAATACTACGAGCAGTACTTC
CDR3aa: CASIPSGGKYYEQYF
abundance: -
j_gene: TRBJ2-7
v_gene: TRBV27
d_gene: TRBD2

CDR3nt: TGTGCCAGCAGTCTACAGATTTTGTCACCCCAGCATTTT
CDR3aa: CASSLQILSPQHF
abundance: -
j_gene: TRBJ1-5
v_gene: TRBV28
d_gene: -

CDR3nt: TGCGCCAGCAGCCAAGATCTAAGCAGGAGGGGCGGTGGCTACACCTTC
CDR3aa: CASSQDLSRRGGGYTF
abundance: -
j_gene: TRBJ1-2
v_gene: TRBV4-1
d_gene: -

CDR3nt: TGTGCCAGCAGCATACCTAGCGGGACAGGATACAATGAGCAGTTCTTC
CDR3aa: CASSIPSGTGYNEQFF
abundance: -
j_gene: TRBJ2-1
v_gene: TRBV7-9
d_gene: -

CDR3nt: TGCAGCCACATACGAAGGAGAGGAAAATACAATGAGCAGTTCTTC
CDR3aa: CSHIRRRGKYNEQFF
abundance: -
j_gene: TRBJ2-1
v_gene: TRBV29-1
d_gene: -

CDR3nt: TGTGCCAGCACGGGGGGGGGTGGTGAGCAGTTCTTC
CDR3aa: CASTGGGGEQFF
abundance: -
j_gene: TRBJ2-1
v_gene: TRBV6-6
d_gene: TRBD2